This T cell receptor beta chain appears in the sequencing data of a study of T cell repertoires in cytomegalovirus infection. The study's findings and limits: The ex vivo response was dominated by HLA-C-restricted CMV-specific TCR beta clonotypes. Cumulative frequency of public TCR beta families picked out carriers of CMV plus the relevant HLA.

Via MiXCR, TCRdb re-called the reads, giving one row per CDR3 protein. The sample consists of hundreds of thousands of distinct CDR3 sequences, around 30% of them appearing once. On this clonotype: Its antigen remains unidentified.

The CDR3 totals 17 residues. After removal of 1 base from V and 2 bases from J, the junction contained 7 bases not matched to a gene. From germline, CDR1 is LGHDT and CDR2 YNNKEL (reference sequence). This TCR was recovered from a human donor in good health (CMV status not recorded). Some clones in this sample may be carry-over from other donors' samples. The rearrangement uses TRBV3-1 and TRBJ2-1; 8 bases align to TRBD2. The material was cultured CD8+ T cells from PBMCs, obtained from culture after CMV antigen stimulation. The CDR3 spells CASSQAYPGGPYNEQFF. The CDR3 nucleotides are TGTGCCAGCAGCCAAGCCTACCCGGGGGGGCCCTACAATGAGCAGTTCTTC.